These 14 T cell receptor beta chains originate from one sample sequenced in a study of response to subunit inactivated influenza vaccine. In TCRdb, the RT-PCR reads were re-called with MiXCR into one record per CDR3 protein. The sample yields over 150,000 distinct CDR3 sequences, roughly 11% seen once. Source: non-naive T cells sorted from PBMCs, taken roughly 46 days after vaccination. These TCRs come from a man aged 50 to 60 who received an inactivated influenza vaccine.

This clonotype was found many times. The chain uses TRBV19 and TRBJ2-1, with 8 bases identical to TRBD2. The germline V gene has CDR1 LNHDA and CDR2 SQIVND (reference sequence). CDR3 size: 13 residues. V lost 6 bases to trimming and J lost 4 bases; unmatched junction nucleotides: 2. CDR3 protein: CASSGRGYNEQFF. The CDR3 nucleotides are TGTGCCAGTAGCGGGAGGGGTTACAATGAGCAGTTCTTC.

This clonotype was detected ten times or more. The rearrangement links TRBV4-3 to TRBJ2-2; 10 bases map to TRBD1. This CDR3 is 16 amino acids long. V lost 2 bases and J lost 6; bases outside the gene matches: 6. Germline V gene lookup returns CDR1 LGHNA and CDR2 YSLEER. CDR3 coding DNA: TGCGCCAGCAGCCAAAGGACAGGGGGGGGTCCCGGGGAGCTGTTTTTT. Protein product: CASSQRTGGGPGELFF.

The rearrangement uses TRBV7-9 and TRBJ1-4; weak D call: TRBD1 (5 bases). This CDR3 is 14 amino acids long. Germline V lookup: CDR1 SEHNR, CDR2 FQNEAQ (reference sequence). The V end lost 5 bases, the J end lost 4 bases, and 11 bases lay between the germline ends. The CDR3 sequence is CASSQQAFNEKLFF. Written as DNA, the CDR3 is TGTGCCAGCAGCCAACAGGCCTTTAATGAAAAACTGTTTTTT.

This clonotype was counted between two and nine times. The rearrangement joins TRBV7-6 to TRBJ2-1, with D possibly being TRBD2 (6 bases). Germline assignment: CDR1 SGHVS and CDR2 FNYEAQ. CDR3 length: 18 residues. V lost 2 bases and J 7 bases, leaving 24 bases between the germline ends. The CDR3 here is CASSLWTVTSLGRNEQFF. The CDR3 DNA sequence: TGTGCCAGCAGCTTATGGACTGTCACTAGCCTAGGAAGGAATGAGCAGTTCTTC.

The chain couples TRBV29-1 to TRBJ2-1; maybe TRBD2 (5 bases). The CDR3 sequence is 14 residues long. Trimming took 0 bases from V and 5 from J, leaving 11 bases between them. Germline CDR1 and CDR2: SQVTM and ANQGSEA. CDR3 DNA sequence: TGCAGCGTTGAAGATCTTACTAGGAACAATGAGCAGTTCTTC. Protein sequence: CSVEDLTRNNEQFF.

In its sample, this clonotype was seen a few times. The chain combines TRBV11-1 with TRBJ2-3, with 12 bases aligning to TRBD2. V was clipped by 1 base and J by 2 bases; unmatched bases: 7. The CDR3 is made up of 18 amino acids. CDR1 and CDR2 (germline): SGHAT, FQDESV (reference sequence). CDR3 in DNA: TGTGCCAGCAGCTTAGTTAGGTGGACTAGCGGGGACACAGATACGCAGTATTTT. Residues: CASSLVRWTSGDTDTQYF.

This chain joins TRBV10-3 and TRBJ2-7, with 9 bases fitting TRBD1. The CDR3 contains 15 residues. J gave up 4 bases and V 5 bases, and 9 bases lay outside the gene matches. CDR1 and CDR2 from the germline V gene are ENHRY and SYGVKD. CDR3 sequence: CAISPGTGREYEQYF. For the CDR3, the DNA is TGTGCCATCAGTCCAGGGACAGGGAGGGAGTACGAGCAGTACTTC.

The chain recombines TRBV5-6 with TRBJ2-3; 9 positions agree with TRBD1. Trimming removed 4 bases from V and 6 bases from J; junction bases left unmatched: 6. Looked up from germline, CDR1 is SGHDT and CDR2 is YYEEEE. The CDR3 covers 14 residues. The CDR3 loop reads CASSKDRGFDTQYF. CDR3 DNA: TGTGCCAGCAGCAAGGACAGGGGTTTCGATACGCAGTATTTT.

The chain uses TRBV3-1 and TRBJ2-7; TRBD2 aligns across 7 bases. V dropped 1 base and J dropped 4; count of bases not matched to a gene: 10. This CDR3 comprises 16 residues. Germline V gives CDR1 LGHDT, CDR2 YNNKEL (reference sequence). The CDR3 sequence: CASSQAMRTSGYEQYF. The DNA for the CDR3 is TGTGCCAGCAGCCAAGCCATGAGGACTAGTGGGTACGAGCAGTACTTC.

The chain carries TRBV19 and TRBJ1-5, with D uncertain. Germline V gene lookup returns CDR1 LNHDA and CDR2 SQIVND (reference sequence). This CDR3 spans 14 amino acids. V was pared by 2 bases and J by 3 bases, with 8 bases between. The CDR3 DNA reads TGTGCCAGTAGTATAAACAAATACAATCAGCCCCAGCATTTT. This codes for CASSINKYNQPQHF.

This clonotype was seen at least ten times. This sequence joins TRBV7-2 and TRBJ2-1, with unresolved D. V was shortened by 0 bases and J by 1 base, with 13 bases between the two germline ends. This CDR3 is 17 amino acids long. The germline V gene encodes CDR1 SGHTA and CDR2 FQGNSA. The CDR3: CASSLAGYTRSYNEQFF. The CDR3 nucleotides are TGTGCCAGCAGCTTAGCGGGGTACACGAGGTCCTACAATGAGCAGTTCTTC.

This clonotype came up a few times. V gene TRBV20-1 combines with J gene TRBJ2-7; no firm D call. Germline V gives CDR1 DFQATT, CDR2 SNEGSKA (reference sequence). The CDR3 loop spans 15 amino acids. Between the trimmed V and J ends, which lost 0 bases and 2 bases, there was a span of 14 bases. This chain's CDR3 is CSARDQKGFPYEQYF. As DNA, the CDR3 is TGCAGTGCTAGAGATCAGAAAGGGTTCCCCTACGAGCAGTACTTC.

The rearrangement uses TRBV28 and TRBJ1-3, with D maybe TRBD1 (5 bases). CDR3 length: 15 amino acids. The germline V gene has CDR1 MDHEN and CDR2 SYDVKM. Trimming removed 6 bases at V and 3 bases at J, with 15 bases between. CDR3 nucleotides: TGTGCCAGCAGGCCCTCAGGGTTCAGTGGAAACACCATATATTTT. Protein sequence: CASRPSGFSGNTIYF. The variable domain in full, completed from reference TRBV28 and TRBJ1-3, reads DVKVTQSSRYLVKRTGEKVFLECVQDMDHENMFWYRQDPGLGLRLIYFSYDVKMKEKGDIPEGYSVSREKKERFSLILESASTNQTSMYLCASRPSGFSGNTIYFGEGSWLTVV.

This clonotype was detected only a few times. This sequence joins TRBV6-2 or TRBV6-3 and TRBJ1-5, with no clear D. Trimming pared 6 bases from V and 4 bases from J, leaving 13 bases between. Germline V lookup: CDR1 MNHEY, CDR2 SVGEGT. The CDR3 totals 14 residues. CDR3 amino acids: CASSPDGENQPQHF. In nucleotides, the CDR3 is TGTGCCAGCAGCCCCGACGGGGAGAATCAGCCCCAGCATTTT.